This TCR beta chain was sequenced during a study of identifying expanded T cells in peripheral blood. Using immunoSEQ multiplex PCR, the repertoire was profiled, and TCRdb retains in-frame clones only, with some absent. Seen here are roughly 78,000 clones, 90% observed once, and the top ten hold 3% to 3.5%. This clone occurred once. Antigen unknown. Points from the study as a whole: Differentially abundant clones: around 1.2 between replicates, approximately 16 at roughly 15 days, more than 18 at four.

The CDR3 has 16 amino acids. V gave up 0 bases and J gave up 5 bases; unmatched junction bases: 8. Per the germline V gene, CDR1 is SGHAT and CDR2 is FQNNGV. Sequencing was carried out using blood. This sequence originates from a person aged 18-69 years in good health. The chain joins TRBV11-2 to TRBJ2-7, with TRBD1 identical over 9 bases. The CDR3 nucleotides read TGTGCCAGCAGCTTAGATGTGGGACAGGGTATCAACGAGCAGTACTTC. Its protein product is CASSLDVGQGINEQYF.